This is a list of T cell receptor beta chains from one sample in a study of T cells in Graves' hyperthyroidism and ophthalmopathy. Using its own MiXCR run on the multiplex PCR reads, TCRdb lists one record per CDR3 protein. The sample consists of fewer than 300,000 distinct CDR3 sequences, 12% to 15% of them appearing once. The sequenced sample was blood. These receptors came from a woman aged 45 to 65 with Graves' hyperthyroidism that later progressed to Graves' ophthalmopathy. The CDR3 runs from the conserved cysteine through the conserved F or W. A D gene is named only where the DNA matches it firmly. A row's size may be missing; if present it is once, few, many or a size class.

TRBV30	TRBD1	NA	TRBJ1-5	TGTGCCTCGGGACAGGGTGGGGGACAGCCCCAGCATTTT	CASGQGGGQPQHF
TRBV20-1	NA	many	TRBJ2-7	TGCAGTGCTAGAGATCGGAGATTTTCCTACGAGCAGTACTTC	CSARDRRFSYEQYF
TRBV20-1	NA	NA	TRBJ1-2	TGCAGTGCTAGATCCGACCGGGACGGCTATGGCTACACCTTC	CSARSDRDGYGYTF
TRBV19	TRBD1	NA	TRBJ2-3	TGTGCCACCGGGACAGGGGACACAGATACGCAGTATTTT	CATGTGDTDTQYF
TRBV6-1	NA	NA	TRBJ2-5	TGTGCCAGCAGTTACTCTATAGCGGGACAGGAGACCCAGTACTTC	CASSYSIAGQETQYF
TRBV6-1	TRBD1	many	TRBJ2-2	TGTGCCAGCAGGTCGGACAGGGGTGGCACCGGGGAGCTGTTTTTT	CASRSDRGGTGELFF
TRBV29-1	NA	many	TRBJ2-1	TGCAGCGTTGCCGGGACGGTCTCCTACAATGAGCAGTTCTTC	CSVAGTVSYNEQFF
TRBV7-7	NA	few	TRBJ2-4	TGTGCTAGCAGCTTGAGCAGCAAAAACATTCAGTACTTC	CASSLSSKNIQYF
TRBV3-1	TRBD2	many	TRBJ2-7	TGTGCCAGCAGCCACCTAGCGGGAGAAAACGAGCAGTACTTC	CASSHLAGENEQYF
TRBV20-1	TRBD1	many	TRBJ2-3	TGCAGTGCTAGGGCCCGTATGGGACAGGGGGTCACAGATACGCAGTATTTT	CSARARMGQGVTDTQYF
TRBV18	NA	NA	TRBJ2-2	TGTGCCAGCTCACCGGACGGGTCAAGGATCACCGGGGAGCTGTTTTTT	CASSPDGSRITGELFF
TRBV12-3/TRBV12-4	TRBD2	many	TRBJ2-7	TGTGCCAGCGCCCTAGAGGGACTAGCGGGACCGACCCCTTACGAGCAGTACTTC	CASALEGLAGPTPYEQYF
TRBV7-6	NA	NA	TRBJ2-4	TGTGCCAGCAGCCTAGGACCTGGAGGGTTGGACATTCAGTACTTC	CASSLGPGGLDIQYF
TRBV24-1	NA	many	TRBJ2-1	TGTGCCACCAGTGATACTCCCGGGCGGGGAGCCTCCTACAATGAGCAGTTCTTC	CATSDTPGRGASYNEQFF
TRBV27	NA	many	TRBJ1-2	TGTGCCAGCAGTTTATCAACTCAGACCCGACAGGCCAGGGATGGCTACACCTTC	CASSLSTQTRQARDGYTF
TRBV14	NA	many	TRBJ1-2	TGTGCCAGCAGCCAACAAAACTATGGCTACACCTTC	CASSQQNYGYTF
TRBV28	NA	many	TRBJ2-1	TGTGCCAGCAGTTTACTGGGCGGGATCTACAATGAGCAGTTCTTC	CASSLLGGIYNEQFF